Sequencing of this T cell receptor beta chain was carried out in a study of blood T cell repertoires in COVID-19. Overall study context: PBMCs, B-cell-depleted T cells, or T cells were the source of the cDNA or gDNA that made up the material.

The method was immunoSEQ multiplex PCR; TCRdb's version includes in-frame clones alone and lacks a portion of them. Of 28,000 or so clones listed, roughly 88% are singletons. CDR1 KGHSH and CDR2 LQKENI come from the germline V gene. V lost 6 bases, J lost 12 bases, and 14 bases lay in between. The CDR3 contains 11 residues. The receptor's source is a man aged 55 to 70 with COVID-19, enrolled during active disease. The sample consisted of peripheral blood. V and J are TRBV18 and TRBJ1-2; D remains unclear. CDR3 region: CASSSGDGDTF. The CDR3, as DNA: TGTGCCAGCTCCTCGGGAGACGGTGACACCTTC.